This T cell receptor (beta chain) originates from a study of cytomegalovirus exposure and HLA in healthy donors. Study-level results: The study put 150 to 200 TCR beta chains on its list as cytomegalovirus-associated. Association with HLA alleles at 0.05 false discovery rate was found for around 17,000 TCR beta sequences in a later analysis.

Concerning this clone itself: Its antigen is not known.

60 Vbeta and 13 Jbeta primers were used in PCR. This table comes from immunoSEQ multiplex PCR, and its TCRdb copy is limited to in-frame clones, with some not included. The data hold around 100,000 clones, with 65% to 75% observed a single time. V was pared by 7 bases and J by 6 bases, with 6 bases between. Germline values: CDR1 MGHDK, CDR2 SYGVNS. CDR3 length: 11 residues. The clonotype was recovered from a man aged 25-45 years in good health and CMV-seropositive. The chain uses TRBV25-1 and TRBJ2-2; D ambiguous. Sample: PBMCs. The CDR3 region is CASTTAGELFF. The CDR3 coding sequence is TGTGCCAGCACCACGGCCGGGGAGCTGTTTTTT.